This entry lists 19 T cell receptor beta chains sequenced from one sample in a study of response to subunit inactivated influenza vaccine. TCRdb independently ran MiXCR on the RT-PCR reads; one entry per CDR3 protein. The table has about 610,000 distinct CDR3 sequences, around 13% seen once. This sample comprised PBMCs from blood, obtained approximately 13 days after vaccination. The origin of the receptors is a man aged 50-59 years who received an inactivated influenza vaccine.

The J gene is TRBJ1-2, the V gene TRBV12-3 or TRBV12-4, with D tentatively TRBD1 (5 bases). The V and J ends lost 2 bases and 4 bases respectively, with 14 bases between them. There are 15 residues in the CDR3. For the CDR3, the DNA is TGTGCCAGCAGTTTAATGGCAGGGACGGGCTATGGCTACACCTTC. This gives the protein CASSLMAGTGYGYTF.

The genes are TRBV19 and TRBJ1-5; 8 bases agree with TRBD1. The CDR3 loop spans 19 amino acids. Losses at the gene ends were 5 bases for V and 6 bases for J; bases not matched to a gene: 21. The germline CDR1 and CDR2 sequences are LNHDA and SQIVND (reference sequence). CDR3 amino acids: CASSPGVGQGVGVGQPQHF. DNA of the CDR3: TGTGCCAGTAGTCCTGGGGTCGGACAGGGTGTAGGGGTTGGTCAGCCCCAGCATTTT.

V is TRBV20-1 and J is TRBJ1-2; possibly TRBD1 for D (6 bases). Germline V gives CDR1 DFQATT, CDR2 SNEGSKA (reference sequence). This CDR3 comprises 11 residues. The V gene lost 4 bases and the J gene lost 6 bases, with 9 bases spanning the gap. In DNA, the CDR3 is TGCAGTGCTACACACAGGGATGGCTACACCTTC. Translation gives CSATHRDGYTF.

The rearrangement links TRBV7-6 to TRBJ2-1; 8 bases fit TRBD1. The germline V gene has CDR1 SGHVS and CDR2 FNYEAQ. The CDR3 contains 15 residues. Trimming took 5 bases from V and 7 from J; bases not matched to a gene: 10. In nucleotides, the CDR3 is TGTGCCAGCAGCCAACCGACCCGGGACAGGAATGAGCAGTTCTTC. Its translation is CASSQPTRDRNEQFF. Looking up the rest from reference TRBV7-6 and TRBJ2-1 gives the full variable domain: GAGVSQSPRYKVTKRGQDVALRCDPISGHVSLYWYRQALGQGPEFLTYFNYEAQQDKSGLPNDRFSAERPEGSISTLTIQRTEQRDSAMYRCASSQPTRDRNEQFFGPGTRLTVL.

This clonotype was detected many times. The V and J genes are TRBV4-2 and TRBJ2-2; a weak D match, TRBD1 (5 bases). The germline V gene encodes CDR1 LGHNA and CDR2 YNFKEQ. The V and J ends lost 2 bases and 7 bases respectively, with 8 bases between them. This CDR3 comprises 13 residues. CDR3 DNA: TGTGCCAGCAGCCAAATGCAGGGCGGGGAGCTGTTTTTT. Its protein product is CASSQMQGGELFF.

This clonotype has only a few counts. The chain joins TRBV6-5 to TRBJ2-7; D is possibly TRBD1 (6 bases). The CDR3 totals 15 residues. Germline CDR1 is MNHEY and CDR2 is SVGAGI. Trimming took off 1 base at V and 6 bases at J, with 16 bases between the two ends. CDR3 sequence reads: CASSYFGTPNREQYF. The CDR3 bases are TGTGCCAGCAGTTACTTCGGGACACCCAATCGCGAGCAGTACTTC.

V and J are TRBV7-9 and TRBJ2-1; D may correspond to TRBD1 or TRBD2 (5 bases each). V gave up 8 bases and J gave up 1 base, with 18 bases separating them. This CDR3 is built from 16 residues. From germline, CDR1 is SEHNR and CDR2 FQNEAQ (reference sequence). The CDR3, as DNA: TGTGCCAGCGGTGGACCCGGGACCGGTTCCTACAATGAGCAGTTCTTC. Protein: CASGGPGTGSYNEQFF. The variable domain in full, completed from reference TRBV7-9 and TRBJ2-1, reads DTGVSQNPRHKITKRGQNVTFRCDPISEHNRLYWYRQTLGQGPEFLTYFQNEAQLEKSRLLSDRFSAERPKGSFSTLEIQRTEQGDSAMYLCASGGPGTGSYNEQFFGPGTRLTVL.

The CDR3 reads CASRWDSHNEQFF. Written as DNA, the CDR3 is TGTGCCAGCCGATGGGACAGCCACAATGAGCAGTTCTTC. The chain has TRBV6-2 or TRBV6-3 and TRBJ2-1; 7 positions match TRBD1. The germline V gene encodes CDR1 MNHEY and CDR2 SVGEGT. V trimming: 8 bases; J trimming: 5 bases; junction bases outside the gene matches: 6. There are 13 residues in the CDR3.

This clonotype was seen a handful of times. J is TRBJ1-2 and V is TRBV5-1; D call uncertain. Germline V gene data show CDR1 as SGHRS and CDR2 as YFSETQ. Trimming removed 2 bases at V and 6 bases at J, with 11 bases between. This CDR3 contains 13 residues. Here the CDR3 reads CASSLTATNGYTF. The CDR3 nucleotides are TGCGCCAGCAGCTTAACAGCGACAAATGGCTACACCTTC.

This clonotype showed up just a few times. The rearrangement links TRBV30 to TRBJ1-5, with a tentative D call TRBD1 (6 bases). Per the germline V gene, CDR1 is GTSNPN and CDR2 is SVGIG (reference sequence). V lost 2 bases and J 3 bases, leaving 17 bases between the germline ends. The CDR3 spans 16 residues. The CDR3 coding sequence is TGTGCCTGGAGTCCCACAGGGAAGGGGGACAATCAGCCCCAGCATTTT. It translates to CAWSPTGKGDNQPQHF.

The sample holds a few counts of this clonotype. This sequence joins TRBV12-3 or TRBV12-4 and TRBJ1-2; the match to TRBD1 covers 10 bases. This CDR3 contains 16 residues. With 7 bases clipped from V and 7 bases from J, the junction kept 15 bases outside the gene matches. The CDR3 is CASTRNRDRGVLGYTF. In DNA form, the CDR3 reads TGTGCCAGCACCCGGAACCGGGACAGGGGAGTCCTTGGCTACACCTTC.

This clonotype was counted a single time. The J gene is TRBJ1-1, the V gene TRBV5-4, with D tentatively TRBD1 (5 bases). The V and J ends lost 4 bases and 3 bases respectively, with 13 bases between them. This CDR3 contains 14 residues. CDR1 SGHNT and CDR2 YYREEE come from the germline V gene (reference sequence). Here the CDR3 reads CASSTSGWDTEAFF. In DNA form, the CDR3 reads TGTGCCAGCAGCACCTCAGGGTGGGACACTGAAGCTTTCTTT.

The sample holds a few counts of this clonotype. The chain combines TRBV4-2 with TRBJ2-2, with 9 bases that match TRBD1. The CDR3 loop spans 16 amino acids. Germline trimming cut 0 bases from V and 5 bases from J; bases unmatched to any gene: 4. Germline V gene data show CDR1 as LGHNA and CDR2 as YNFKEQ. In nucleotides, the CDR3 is TGTGCCAGCAGCCAAGAAGGACAGGGGAGAACCGGGGAGCTGTTTTTT. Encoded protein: CASSQEGQGRTGELFF.

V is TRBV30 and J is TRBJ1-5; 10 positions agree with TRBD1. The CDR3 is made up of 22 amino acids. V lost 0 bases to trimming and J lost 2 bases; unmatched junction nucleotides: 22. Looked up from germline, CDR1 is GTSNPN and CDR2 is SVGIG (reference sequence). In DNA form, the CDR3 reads TGTGCCTGGAGTGTATGTTCCGGGGACAGGGGATATCAGTCACGGGGCAATCAGCCCCAGCATTTT. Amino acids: CAWSVCSGDRGYQSRGNQPQHF.

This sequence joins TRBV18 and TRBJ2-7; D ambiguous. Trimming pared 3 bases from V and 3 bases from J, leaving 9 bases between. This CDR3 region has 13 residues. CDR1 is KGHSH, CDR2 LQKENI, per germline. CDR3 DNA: TGTGCCAGCTCACCGTTATCAAACTACGAGCAGTACTTC. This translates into CASSPLSNYEQYF.

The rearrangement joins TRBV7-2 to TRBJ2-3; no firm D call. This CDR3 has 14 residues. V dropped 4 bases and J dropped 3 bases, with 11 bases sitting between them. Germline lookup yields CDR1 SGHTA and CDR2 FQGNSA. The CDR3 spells CASSYLQRTDTQYF. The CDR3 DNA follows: TGTGCCAGCAGCTACCTACAAAGAACAGATACGCAGTATTTT.

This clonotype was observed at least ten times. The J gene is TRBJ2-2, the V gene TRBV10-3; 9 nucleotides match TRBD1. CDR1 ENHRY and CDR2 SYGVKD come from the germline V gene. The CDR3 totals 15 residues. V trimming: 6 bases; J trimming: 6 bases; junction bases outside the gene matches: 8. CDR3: CAIRYGTGPSGELFF. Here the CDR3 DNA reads TGTGCCATCAGATACGGGACAGGGCCATCCGGGGAGCTGTTTTTT.

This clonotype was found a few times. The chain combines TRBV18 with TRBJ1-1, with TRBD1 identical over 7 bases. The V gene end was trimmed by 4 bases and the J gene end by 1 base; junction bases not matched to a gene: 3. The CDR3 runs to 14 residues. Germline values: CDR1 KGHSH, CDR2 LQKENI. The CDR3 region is CASSLPGGNTEAFF. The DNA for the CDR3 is TGTGCCAGCTCACTGCCAGGGGGGAACACTGAAGCTTTCTTT.

CDR3 loop: CASSQLETQFF. DNA of the CDR3: TGTGCCAGCAGCCAATTAGAGACCCAGTTCTTC. The chain uses TRBV3-1 and TRBJ2-5; unclear D gene. The better agreement between TRBJ2-1 and the DNA end casts doubt on the J call. This CDR3 spans 11 amino acids. CDR1 is LGHDT, CDR2 YNNKEL, per germline (reference sequence).